Given below is one T cell receptor beta chain in context. These data originate in a study of OX40 agonist ivuxolimab in advanced cancers. V lost 3 bases, J lost 2 bases, and 6 bases stayed unmatched. The germline CDR1 and CDR2 sequences are SGDLS and YYNGEE. This CDR3 contains 15 residues. The protocol was immunoSEQ multiplex PCR, while the TCRdb copy is restricted to in-frame clones and leaves out a portion. The profile shows nearly 3,000 clones, just under 80% of them singletons. The source was CD4+ or CD8+ T cells sorted from blood, collected in a trial of the OX40 agonist ivuxolimab. The receptor's source is an adult with an advanced solid tumor such as melanoma, head and neck, liver or kidney cancer. The chain combines TRBV9 with TRBJ2-3; 7 bases agree with TRBD1. The CDR3 region is CASSAWTGTTDTQYF. CDR3 coding DNA: TGTGCCAGCAGCGCTTGGACAGGTACCACAGATACGCAGTATTTT. Using reference TRBV9 and TRBJ2-3 for the parts outside the CDR3, the full variable domain is DSGVTQTPKHLITATGQRVTLRCSPRSGDLSVYWYQQSLDQGLQFLIQYYNGEERAKGNILERFSAQQFPDLHSELNLSSLELGDSALYFCASSAWTGTTDTQYFGPGTRLTVL.